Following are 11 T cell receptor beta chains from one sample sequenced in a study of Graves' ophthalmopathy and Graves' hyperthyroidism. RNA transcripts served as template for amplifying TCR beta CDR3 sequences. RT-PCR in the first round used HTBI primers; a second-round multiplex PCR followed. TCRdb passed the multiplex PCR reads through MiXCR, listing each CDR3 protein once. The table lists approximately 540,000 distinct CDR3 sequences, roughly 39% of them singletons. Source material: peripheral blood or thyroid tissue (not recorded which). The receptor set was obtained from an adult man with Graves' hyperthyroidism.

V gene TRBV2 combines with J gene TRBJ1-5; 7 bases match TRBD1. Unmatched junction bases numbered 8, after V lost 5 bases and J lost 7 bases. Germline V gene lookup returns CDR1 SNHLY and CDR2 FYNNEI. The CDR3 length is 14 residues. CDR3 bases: TGTGCCAGCAGTCTAAGACAGGGACGACAGCCCCAGCATTTT. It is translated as CASSLRQGRQPQHF.

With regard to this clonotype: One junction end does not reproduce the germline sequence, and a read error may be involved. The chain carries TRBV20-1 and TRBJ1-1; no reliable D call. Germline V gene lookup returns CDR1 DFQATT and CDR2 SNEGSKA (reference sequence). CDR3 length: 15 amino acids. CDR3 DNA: TGCAGTGCTAGAGGGGTTGGCACAAGCAACACTGAAGCTTTATTT. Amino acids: CSARGVGTSNTEALF.

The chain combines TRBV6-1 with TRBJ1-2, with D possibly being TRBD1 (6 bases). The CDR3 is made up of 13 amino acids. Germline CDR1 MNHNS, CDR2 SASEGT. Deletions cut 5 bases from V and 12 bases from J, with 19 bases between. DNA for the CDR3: TGTGCCAGCAGTCTAACAGGGAACTCTGGAAACACCTTC. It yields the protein CASSLTGNSGNTF.

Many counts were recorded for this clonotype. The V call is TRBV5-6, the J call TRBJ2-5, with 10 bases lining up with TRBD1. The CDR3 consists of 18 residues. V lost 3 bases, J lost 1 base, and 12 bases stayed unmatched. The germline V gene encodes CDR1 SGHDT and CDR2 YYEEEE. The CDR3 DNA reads TGTGCCAGCAGCTCCCTTTGGGACAGGGGCCGCCCCCAAGAGACCCAGTACTTC. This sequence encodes CASSSLWDRGRPQETQYF.

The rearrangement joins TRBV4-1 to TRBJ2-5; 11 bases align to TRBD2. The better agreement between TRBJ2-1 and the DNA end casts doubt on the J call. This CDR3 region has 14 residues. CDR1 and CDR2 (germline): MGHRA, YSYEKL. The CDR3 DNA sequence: TGCGCCAGCAGCCAAGTGAAGCTAGCGGGAGGCCAGTTCTTC. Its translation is CASSQVKLAGGQFF.

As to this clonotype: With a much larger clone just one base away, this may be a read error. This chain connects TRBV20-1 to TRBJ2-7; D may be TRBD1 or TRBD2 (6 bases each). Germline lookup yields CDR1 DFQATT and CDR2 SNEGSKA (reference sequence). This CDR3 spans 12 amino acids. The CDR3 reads CSAGEGGGEQYF. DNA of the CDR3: TGCAGTGCTGGAGAAGGAGGGGGCGAGCAGTACTTC.

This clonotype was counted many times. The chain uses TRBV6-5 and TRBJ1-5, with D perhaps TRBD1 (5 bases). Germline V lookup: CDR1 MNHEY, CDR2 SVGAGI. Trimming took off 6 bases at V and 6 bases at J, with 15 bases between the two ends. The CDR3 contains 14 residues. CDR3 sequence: CASRPRRGIQPQHF. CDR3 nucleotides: TGTGCCAGCAGACCCCGACGGGGCATTCAGCCCCAGCATTTT.

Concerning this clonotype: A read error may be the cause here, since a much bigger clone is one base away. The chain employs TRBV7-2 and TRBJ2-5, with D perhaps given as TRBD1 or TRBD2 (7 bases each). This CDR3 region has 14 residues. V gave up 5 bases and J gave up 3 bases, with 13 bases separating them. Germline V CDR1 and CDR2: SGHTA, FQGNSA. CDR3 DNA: TGTGCCAGCAGCGCAGGGGGGGTCAAAGAGACCCAGTACTTC. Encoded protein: CASSAGGVKETQYF.

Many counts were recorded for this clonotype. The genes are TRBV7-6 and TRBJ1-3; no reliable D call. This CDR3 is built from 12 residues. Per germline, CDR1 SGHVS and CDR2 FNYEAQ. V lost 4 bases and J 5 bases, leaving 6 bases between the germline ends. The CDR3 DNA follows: TGTGCCAGCAGCTCTAACCGAAACACCATATATTTT. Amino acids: CASSSNRNTIYF. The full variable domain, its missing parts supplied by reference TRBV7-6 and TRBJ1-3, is GAGVSQSPRYKVTKRGQDVALRCDPISGHVSLYWYRQALGQGPEFLTYFNYEAQQDKSGLPNDRFSAERPEGSISTLTIQRTEQRDSAMYRCASSSNRNTIYFGEGSWLTVV.

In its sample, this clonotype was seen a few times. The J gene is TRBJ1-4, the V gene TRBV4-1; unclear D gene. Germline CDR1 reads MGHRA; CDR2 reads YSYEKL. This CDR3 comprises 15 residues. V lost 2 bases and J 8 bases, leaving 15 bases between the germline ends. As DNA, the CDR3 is TGCGCCAGCAGCCAACCGTGGGCAGTAGGCGAAAAACTGTTTTTT. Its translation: CASSQPWAVGEKLFF.

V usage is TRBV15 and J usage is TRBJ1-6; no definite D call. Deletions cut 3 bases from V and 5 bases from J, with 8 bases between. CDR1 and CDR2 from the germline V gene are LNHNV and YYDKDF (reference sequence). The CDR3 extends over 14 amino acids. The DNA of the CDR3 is TGTGCCACCAGCAGCCTAAATAATAATTCACCCCTCCACTTT. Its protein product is CATSSLNNNSPLHF.